Each of the 5 T cell receptor beta chains below was sequenced from the same sample in a study of blood T cell repertoires in COVID-19. TCRdb's table, derived via immunoSEQ multiplex PCR, lists solely in-frame clones and lacks some. The table shows roughly 120,000 clones, with approximately 86% occurring only once. The sample was peripheral blood. These receptors were taken from a woman in her 50s with active or convalescent COVID-19.

This chain links TRBV28 with TRBJ1-5; D remains ambiguous. Trimming left V 3 bases short and J 2 bases short, with 8 bases between. Germline V gene lookup returns CDR1 MDHEN and CDR2 SYDVKM. CDR3 length: 14 amino acids. CDR3 DNA: TGTGCCAGCAGTTTCCAGGCAGGCAATCAGCCCCAGCATTTT. This sequence encodes CASSFQAGNQPQHF.

The rearrangement links TRBV27 to TRBJ1-2; TRBD1 might be the D (5 bases). Trimming removed 5 bases from V and 7 bases from J, with 17 bases in between. This CDR3 has 14 residues. Germline CDR1 reads MNHEY; CDR2 reads SMNVEV (reference sequence). CDR3 coding DNA: TGTGCCAGCAGTCCAAACTCGGGACTGTTTGGCTACACCTTC. Protein product: CASSPNSGLFGYTF.

The rearrangement uses TRBV5-6 and TRBJ2-3, with D possibly being TRBD1 (6 bases). V lost 3 bases to trimming and J lost 6 bases, with 20 bases between them. Germline V gene lookup returns CDR1 SGHDT and CDR2 YYEEEE. This CDR3 region has 16 residues. CDR3 sequence: CASSSPGWGRMDTQYF. The DNA for the CDR3 is TGTGCCAGCAGCTCCCCGGGTTGGGGGCGCATGGATACGCAGTATTTT.

The table lists this clone with a count of one. The chain carries TRBV10-3 and TRBJ2-1, with D unclear. CDR3 length: 17 residues. Germline-derived CDR1 and CDR2 are ENHRY and SYGVKD. V was pared by 0 bases and J by 0 bases, with 12 bases between. CDR3 bases: TGTGCCATCAGTGAGTCGAGTGGGCTTCCCTCCTACAATGAGCAGTTCTTC. Translation gives CAISESSGLPSYNEQFF.

The chain joins TRBV9 to TRBJ2-5, with a possible D match to TRBD1 (6 bases). The CDR3 totals 18 residues. Per germline, CDR1 SGDLS and CDR2 YYNGEE. Deletions cut 0 bases from V and 0 bases from J, with 18 bases between. CDR3 sequence (DNA): TGTGCCAGCAGCGTAGGACTTGGGGGCAAGGCTAACCAAGAGACCCAGTACTTC. This gives the protein CASSVGLGGKANQETQYF.